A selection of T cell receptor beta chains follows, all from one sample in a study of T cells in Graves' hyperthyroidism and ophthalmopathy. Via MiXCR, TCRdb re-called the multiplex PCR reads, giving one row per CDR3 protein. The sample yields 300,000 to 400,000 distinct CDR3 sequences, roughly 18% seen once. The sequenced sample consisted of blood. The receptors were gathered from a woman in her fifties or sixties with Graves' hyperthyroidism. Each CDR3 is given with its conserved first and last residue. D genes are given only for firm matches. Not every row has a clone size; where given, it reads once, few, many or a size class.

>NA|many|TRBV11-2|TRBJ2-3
CASSSIQGSTDTQYF
TGTGCCAGCAGCTCAATACAGGGTAGCACAGATACGCAGTATTTT
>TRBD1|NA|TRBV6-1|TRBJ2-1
CASSEVGTGGGEQFF
TGTGCCAGCAGTGAAGTCGGGACAGGGGGCGGAGAGCAGTTCTTC
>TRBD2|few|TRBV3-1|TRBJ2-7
CASSQDSGHSYEQYF
TGTGCCAGCAGCCAGGATAGCGGGCACTCCTACGAGCAGTACTTC
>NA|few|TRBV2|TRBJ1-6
CASSGPYSPLHF
TGTGCCAGCAGCGGGCCTTATTCACCCCTCCACTTT
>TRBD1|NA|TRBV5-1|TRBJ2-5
CASADPRDRGETQYF
TGCGCCAGTGCCGATCCCCGGGACAGGGGTGAGACCCAGTACTTC
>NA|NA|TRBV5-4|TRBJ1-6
CASSLVGRENSPLHF
TGTGCCAGCAGCTTGGTCGGCAGGGAGAATTCACCCCTCCACTTT
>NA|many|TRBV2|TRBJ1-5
CASSGGGNQPQHF
TGTGCCAGCAGTGGGGGGGGCAATCAGCCCCAGCATTTT
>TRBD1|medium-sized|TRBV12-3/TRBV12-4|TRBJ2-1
CASSLRGHLNEQFF
TGTGCCAGCAGTCTCAGGGGGCATCTCAATGAGCAGTTCTTC
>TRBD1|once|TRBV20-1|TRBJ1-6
CSALTPTGLNSPLHF
TGCAGTGCCCTCACTCCGACAGGGCTAAATTCACCCCTCCACTTT
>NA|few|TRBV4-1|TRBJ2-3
CASSQDPGGTDTQYF
TGCGCCAGCAGCCAAGATCCGGGTGGCACAGATACGCAGTATTTT
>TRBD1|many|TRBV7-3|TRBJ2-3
CASSVPPDRHYPDTQYF
TGTGCCAGCAGCGTACCCCCGGACAGGCATTATCCAGATACGCAGTATTTT
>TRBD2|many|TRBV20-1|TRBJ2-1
CSARNSGRGYNEQFF
TGCAGTGCTAGGAATAGCGGGAGGGGATACAATGAGCAGTTCTTC
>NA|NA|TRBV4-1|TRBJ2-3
CASSQDRAAPDTQYF
TGCGCCAGCAGCCAAGACCGGGCCGCCCCCGATACGCAGTATTTT
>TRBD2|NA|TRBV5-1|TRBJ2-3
CASSSTSERGDTQYF
TGCGCCAGCAGCTCTACTAGCGAACGCGGGGATACGCAGTATTTT
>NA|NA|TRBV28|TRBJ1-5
CASSSVGSSNQPQHF
TGTGCCAGCAGTTCGGTTGGCAGCAGCAATCAGCCCCAGCATTTT
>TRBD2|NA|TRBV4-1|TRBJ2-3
CASSRETSLAGDTQYF
TGCGCCAGCAGCCGAGAGACTAGCTTGGCGGGAGATACGCAGTATTTT
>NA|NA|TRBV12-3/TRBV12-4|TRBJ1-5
CASSWGLHQPQHF
TGTGCCAGCAGCTGGGGGCTGCATCAGCCCCAGCATTTT
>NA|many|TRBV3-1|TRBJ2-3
CASSPGPQLRDTQYF
TGTGCCAGCAGCCCGGGACCCCAACTACGAGATACGCAGTATTTT
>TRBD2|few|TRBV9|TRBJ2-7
CASSVGGSSGLIEQYF
TGTGCCAGCAGCGTAGGTGGGTCTAGCGGTCTAATCGAGCAGTACTTC
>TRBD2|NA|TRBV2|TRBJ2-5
CASKGTSGAETQYF
TGTGCCAGCAAAGGGACTAGCGGGGCAGAGACCCAGTACTTC
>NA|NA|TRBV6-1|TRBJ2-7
CASGSDRNEQYF
TGTGCCAGCGGCTCAGACAGGAACGAGCAGTACTTC
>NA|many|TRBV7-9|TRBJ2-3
CASSGVRGGTDTQYF
TGTGCCAGCAGCGGTGTGAGGGGTGGGACAGATACGCAGTATTTT
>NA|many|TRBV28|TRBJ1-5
CASSLLYTVGQPQHF
TGTGCCAGCAGTTTATTGTACACGGTGGGCCAGCCCCAGCATTTT
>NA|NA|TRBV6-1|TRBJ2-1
CASSRTAGVNEQFF
TGTGCCAGCAGCCGGACAGCAGGGGTTAATGAGCAGTTCTTC
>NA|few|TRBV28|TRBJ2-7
CASSSDLDEQYF
TGTGCCAGCAGCTCCGACTTGGACGAGCAGTACTTC
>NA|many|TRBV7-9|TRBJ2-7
CASSSQGTTYEQYF
TGTGCCAGCAGCTCACAGGGGACTACCTACGAGCAGTACTTC
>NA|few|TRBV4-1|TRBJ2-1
CASSQERQWGNEQFF
TGCGCCAGCAGCCAAGAGAGACAGTGGGGCAATGAGCAGTTCTTC
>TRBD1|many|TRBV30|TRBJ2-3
CASRGYGDTQYF
TGTGCCTCCAGGGGGTATGGAGATACGCAGTATTTT
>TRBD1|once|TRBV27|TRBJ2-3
CASSFSQGVTDTQYF
TGTGCCAGCAGTTTCTCCCAGGGGGTAACAGATACGCAGTATTTT
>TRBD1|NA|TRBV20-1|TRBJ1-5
CSAIPQVPGQGNQPQHF
TGCAGTGCTATACCCCAGGTTCCGGGACAGGGCAATCAGCCCCAGCATTTT
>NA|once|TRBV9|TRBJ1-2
CASSDSGENGYTF
TGTGCCAGCAGCGACTCAGGGGAAAATGGCTACACCTTC
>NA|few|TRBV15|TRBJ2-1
CATWVNNEQFF
TGTGCCACCTGGGTTAACAATGAGCAGTTCTTC
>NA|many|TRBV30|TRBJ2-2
CAWSVLITGELFF
TGTGCCTGGAGTGTATTGATCACCGGGGAGCTGTTTTTT
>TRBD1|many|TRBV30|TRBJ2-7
CAWARDRAYEQYF
TGTGCCTGGGCCCGGGACAGGGCTTACGAGCAGTACTTC
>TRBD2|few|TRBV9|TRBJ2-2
CASSLSGGAYTGELFF
TGTGCCAGCAGCCTCAGCGGGGGGGCGTACACCGGGGAGCTGTTTTTT
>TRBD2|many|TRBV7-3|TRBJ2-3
CASSLIPGGGDTQYF
TGTGCCAGCAGCTTAATCCCGGGGGGAGGCGATACGCAGTATTTT
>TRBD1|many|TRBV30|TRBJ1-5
CAWAGTGDNQPQHF
TGTGCCTGGGCCGGGACAGGGGACAATCAGCCCCAGCATTTT
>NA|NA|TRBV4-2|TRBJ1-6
CASSQVGRADSPLHF
TGTGCCAGCAGCCAAGTGGGAAGGGCGGATTCACCCCTCCACTTT
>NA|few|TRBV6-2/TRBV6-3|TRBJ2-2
CASSYYRVDTGELFF
TGTGCCAGCAGTTACTACAGGGTGGACACCGGGGAGCTGTTTTTT
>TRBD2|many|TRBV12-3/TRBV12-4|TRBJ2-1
CASSELAGVEQFF
TGTGCCAGCAGTGAGCTAGCGGGAGTTGAGCAGTTCTTC
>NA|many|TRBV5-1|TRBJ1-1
CASSLDLSTSEAFF
TGCGCCAGCAGCTTGGATCTTTCCACGAGTGAAGCTTTCTTT
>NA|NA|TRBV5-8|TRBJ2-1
CASSLTGTGRNEQFF
TGTGCCAGCAGCTTAACCGGGACTGGACGAAATGAGCAGTTCTTC
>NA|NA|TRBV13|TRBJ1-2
CASSLSQELQAYGYTF
TGTGCCAGCAGCTTATCCCAGGAATTACAAGCCTATGGCTACACCTTC
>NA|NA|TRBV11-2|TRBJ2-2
CASSPVMAGELFF
TGTGCCAGCAGCCCCGTCATGGCCGGGGAGCTGTTTTTT
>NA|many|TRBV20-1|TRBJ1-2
CSASGGSYGYTF
TGCAGTGCTTCGGGGGGGAGCTATGGCTACACCTTC
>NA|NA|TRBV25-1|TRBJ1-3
CASTPIEGVGNTIYF
TGTGCCAGCACCCCGATTGAGGGGGTCGGAAACACCATATATTTT
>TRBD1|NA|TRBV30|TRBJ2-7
CASTYRGSYEQYF
TGTGCCAGCACCTACAGGGGTTCCTACGAGCAGTACTTC
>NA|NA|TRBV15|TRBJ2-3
CATSRDGLSADTQYF
TGTGCCACCAGCAGGGACGGGCTTTCGGCGGATACGCAGTATTTT
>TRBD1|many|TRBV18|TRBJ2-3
CASSPNRDSNTDTQYF
TGTGCCAGCTCACCCAACCGGGACAGTAACACAGATACGCAGTATTTT
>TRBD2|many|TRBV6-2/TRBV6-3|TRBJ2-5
CASRAGAQETQYF
TGTGCCAGCAGAGCGGGGGCCCAAGAGACCCAGTACTTC
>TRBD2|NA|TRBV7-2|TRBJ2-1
CASTAGASGGNEQFF
TGTGCCAGCACCGCTGGGGCTAGCGGGGGAAATGAGCAGTTCTTC
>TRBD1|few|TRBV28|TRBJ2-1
CASSLRDSNEQFF
TGTGCCAGCAGTTTACGGGACAGCAATGAGCAGTTCTTC
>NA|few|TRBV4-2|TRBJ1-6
CASSQDGSNYNSPLHF
TGTGCCAGCAGCCAAGATGGGAGTAACTATAATTCACCCCTCCACTTT
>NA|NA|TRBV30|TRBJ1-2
CAWSSGNYGYTF
TGTGCCTGGAGTTCCGGGAACTATGGCTACACCTTC